This T cell receptor beta chain was profiled in a study of shared clonotypes between healthy human individuals. Authors' processing steps: From ImmunoSEQ came sequences covering only the junction and carrying no quality scores, so filtering differed. Repertoires were generated with immunoSEQ multiplex PCR, while TCRdb's copy carries only in-frame clones and drops some. For V, J and clone size, that table is used; D and trimming come from the DNA. Among about 2.4 million clones listed, 93% were seen once. Donors were Caucasian adults residing in Nashville, Tennessee, USA. CDR1 and CDR2 (germline): SNHLY, FYNNEI. This CDR3 is built from 13 residues. V was cut by 6 bases and J by 0 bases, with 6 bases left in between.

The TCR comes from a man between 18 and 35 years old in good health. Some clones in this sample may be carry-over from other donors' samples. Sequenced input: naive CD4+ T cells from PBMCs. Subset of the sample: CD45RA+ positively selected. The rearrangement joins TRBV2 to TRBJ2-4; D gene unclear. The CDR3 is CASRSLAKNIQYF. The CDR3 DNA reads TGTGCCAGCAGAAGTCTAGCCAAAAACATTCAGTACTTC. Using reference TRBV2 and TRBJ2-4 for the parts outside the CDR3, the full variable domain is EPEVTQTPSHQVTQMGQEVILRCVPISNHLYFYWYRQILGQKVEFLVSFYNNEISEKSEIFDDQFSVERPDGSNFTLKIRSTKLEDSAMYFCASRSLAKNIQYFGAGTRLSVL.